This T cell receptor beta chain was observed in a study of regulatory T cells in long-lasting Graves disease. Study findings and constraints: Owing to a sample size that was small, accuracy may have been reduced.

This sample's time point: newly diagnosed GD, antithyroid drugs for less than 3 months. Following extraction of RNA from PBMCs, that RNA was used to make the TCR library. The CDR3 runs 13 residues. Germline CDR1 and CDR2: MNHEY and SMNVEV (reference sequence). V lost 4 bases to trimming and J lost 4 bases, with 8 bases between them. This clonotype has at least ten counts. Its antigen is unknown. Both iRepertoire HTBI primers and Arm-PCR of CDR3 regions were used to build the TCR beta libraries. TCRdb used MiXCR to reprocess the multiplex PCR reads, holding one entry per CDR3 protein. Of fewer than 650,000 distinct CDR3 sequences listed, roughly a sixth are singletons. These same records also appear under a second study, on T cells in Graves' hyperthyroidism and ophthalmopathy. That report notes: Exclusion of patients followed from uncontrolled infection, other autoimmune disease, pregnancy or lactation. An initial round of RT-PCR targeting the TCR CDR3 relied on the HTBI primer set. Model predictions of ophthalmopathy came a median approximately 6 months before onset.

This sample comprised peripheral blood mononuclear cells (PBMCs), obtained at new diagnosis, from a patient treated with antithyroid drugs. The chain recombines TRBV27 with TRBJ1-5; weak D call: TRBD1 (6 bases). This TCR was sampled from a man aged 18 to 30 with Graves disease. This chain's CDR3 is CASSSGTNQPQHF. CDR3 bases: TGTGCCAGCAGTTCAGGGACAAATCAGCCCCAGCATTTT.